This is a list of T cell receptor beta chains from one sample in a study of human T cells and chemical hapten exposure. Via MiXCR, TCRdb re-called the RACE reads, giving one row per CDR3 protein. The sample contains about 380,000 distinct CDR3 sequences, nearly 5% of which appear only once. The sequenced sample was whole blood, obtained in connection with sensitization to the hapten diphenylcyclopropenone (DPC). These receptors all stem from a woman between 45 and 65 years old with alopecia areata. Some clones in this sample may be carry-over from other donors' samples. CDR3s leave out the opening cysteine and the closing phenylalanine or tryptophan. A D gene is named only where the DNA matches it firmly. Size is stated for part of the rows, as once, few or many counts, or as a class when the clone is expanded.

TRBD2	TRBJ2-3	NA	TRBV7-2	ASTTAGLAVADTQY
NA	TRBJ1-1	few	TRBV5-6	ATQGRGTVLDTEAF
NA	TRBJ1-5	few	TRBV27	ASSFSRVQPQH
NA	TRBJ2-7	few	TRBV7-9	ASSLGSASEQY
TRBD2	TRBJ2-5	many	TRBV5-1	ASSLMTLAGGPGQETQY
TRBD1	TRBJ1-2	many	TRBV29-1	SVSQPGGPNYGYT
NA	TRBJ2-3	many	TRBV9	ASSVNTDTQY
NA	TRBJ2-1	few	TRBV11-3	ASSPGAVSEQF
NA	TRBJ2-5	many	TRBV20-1	SARQARETQY
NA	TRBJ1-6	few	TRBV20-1	SAKVSSSFLH
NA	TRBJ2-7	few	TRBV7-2	ASSPPILEISDEQY
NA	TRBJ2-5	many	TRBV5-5	ASSLLAGPQETQY
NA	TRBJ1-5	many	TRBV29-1	SVLEGLYSNQPQH
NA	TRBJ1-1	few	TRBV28	ASSQSGTNTEAF
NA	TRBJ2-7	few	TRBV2	ASSGNARDTYEQY
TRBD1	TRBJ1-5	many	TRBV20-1	SARDRDRGTSIGNQPQH
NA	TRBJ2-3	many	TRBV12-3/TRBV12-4	AIGGVGTDTQY
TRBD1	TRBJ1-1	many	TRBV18	ASSAGTANTEAF
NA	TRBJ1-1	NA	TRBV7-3	ASGVLMNTEAF
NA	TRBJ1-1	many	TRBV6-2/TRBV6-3	ASSFPLGRADTEAF
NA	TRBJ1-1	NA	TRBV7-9	ASLPRGSNTEAF
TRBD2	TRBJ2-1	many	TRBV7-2	ASSLMAGGFYNEQF
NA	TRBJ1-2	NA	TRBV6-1	ASSEWKEGYT
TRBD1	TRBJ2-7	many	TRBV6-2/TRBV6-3	ASSYPGQGDPNEQY
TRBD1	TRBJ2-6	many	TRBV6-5	ASSYSKWGQGTGANVLT
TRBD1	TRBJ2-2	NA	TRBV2	ASSARQGRLTGELF
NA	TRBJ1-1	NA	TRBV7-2	ATSMAGADTEAF
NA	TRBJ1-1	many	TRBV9	ASSSNLGGDTEAF
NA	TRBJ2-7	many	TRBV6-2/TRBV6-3	ASSSIYEQY
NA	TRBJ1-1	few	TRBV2	ASSEARIPGAEAF
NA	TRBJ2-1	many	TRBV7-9	ASSFPGYNEQF
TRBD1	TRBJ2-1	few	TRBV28	ASSSPGQGALFSYNEQF
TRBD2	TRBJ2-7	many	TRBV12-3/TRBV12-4	ASCERGGTYEQY
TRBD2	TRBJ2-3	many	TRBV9	ASSVASGGADTQY
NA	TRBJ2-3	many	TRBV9	ASSSISGAGTDTQY
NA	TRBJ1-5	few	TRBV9	ASSVGGQLNQPQH
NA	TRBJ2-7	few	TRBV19	ASSTLFGWVYEQY
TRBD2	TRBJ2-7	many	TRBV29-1	SVGLAGAGQY
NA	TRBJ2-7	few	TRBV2	ASSSLPTSEQY
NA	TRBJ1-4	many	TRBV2	ASSEPGSVNEKLF
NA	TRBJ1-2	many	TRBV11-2	ASSLDVSLRGYT
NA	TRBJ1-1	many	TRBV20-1	SARDPGSQFGAAF
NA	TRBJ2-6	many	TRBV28	ASFGGPGANVLT
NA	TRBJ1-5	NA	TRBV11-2	ASSYDTTYSNQPQH
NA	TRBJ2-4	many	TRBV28	ASSPARENIQY